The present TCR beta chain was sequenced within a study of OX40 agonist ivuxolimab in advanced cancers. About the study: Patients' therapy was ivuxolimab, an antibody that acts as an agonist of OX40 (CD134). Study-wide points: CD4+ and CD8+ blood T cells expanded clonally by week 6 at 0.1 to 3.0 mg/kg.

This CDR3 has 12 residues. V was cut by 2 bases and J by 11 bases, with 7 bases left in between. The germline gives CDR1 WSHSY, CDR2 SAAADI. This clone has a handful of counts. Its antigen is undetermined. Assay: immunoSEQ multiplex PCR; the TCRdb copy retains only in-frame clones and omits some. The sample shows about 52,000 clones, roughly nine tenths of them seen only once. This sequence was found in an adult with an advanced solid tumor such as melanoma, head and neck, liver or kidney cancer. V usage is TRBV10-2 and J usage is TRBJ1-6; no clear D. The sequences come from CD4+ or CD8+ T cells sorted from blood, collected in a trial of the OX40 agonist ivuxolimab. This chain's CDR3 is CASSEGPAPLHF. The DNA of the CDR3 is TGCGCCAGCAGTGAGGGTCCAGCACCCCTCCACTTT.